This TCR beta chain appears in the sequencing data of a study of blood T cell repertoires in COVID-19. V gave up 2 bases and J gave up 3 bases; unmatched junction bases: 5. The germline V gene has CDR1 PRHDT and CDR2 FYEKMQ (reference sequence). The CDR3 totals 15 residues. Libraries were prepared by immunoSEQ multiplex PCR; TCRdb keeps only in-frame clonotypes and omits some of them. The profile covers 300,000 to 350,000 clones, with roughly nine tenths appearing a single time and more than 2% taken by the ten largest. This chain uses TRBV13 with TRBJ1-2; TRBD1 agrees at 8 bases. This TCR was sampled from a man aged 18 to 30 with active or convalescent COVID-19. The sequenced material came from peripheral blood. CDR3 region: CASSLNRGYDYGYTF. For the CDR3, the DNA is TGTGCCAGCAGCTTAAACAGGGGGTACGACTATGGCTACACCTTC.